One sample yielded the 15 T cell receptor beta chains listed below, sequenced in a study of regulatory T cells in long-lasting Graves disease. Specified time point: persistent/refractory GD, antithyroid drugs over 5 years with positive TRAb. The authors made the TCR library using RNA they extracted from PBMCs. Sequencing libraries for TCR beta were prepared with iRepertoire HTBI primers and Arm-PCR of CDR3 regions. TCRdb re-analysed the multiplex PCR reads in MiXCR, keeping a single row per CDR3 protein. The data show nearly 350,000 distinct CDR3 sequences, 15% to 20% seen once. The sample was peripheral blood mononuclear cells (PBMCs), taken when the disease was refractory, from a patient treated with antithyroid drugs. These receptors were taken from a female donor with Graves disease.

Regarding this clonotype: Given a much more abundant clone one base away, this may be a read error. This chain joins TRBV27 and TRBJ2-2, with TRBD1 matching 7 bases. From germline, CDR1 is MNHEY and CDR2 SMNVEV (reference sequence). J was trimmed by 0 bases and V by 6 bases; bases with no gene match: 4. The CDR3 contains 15 residues. This chain's CDR3 is CASSHDRANTGELFF. In DNA, the CDR3 is TGTGCCAGCAGCCACGACAGGGCGAACACCGGGGAGCTGTTTTTT.

This clonotype has only a few counts. The rearrangement links TRBV7-2 to TRBJ2-7, with D perhaps matching TRBD2 (8 bases). The germline V and J ends were trimmed by 7 bases and 2 bases, with 18 bases remaining between them. The germline gives CDR1 SGHTA, CDR2 FQGNSA. The CDR3 runs to 15 residues. In DNA, the CDR3 is TGTGCCAGCACCGACAGGGCGGGGGGACCCTACGAGCAGTACTTC. As protein: CASTDRAGGPYEQYF. Combining the CDR3 with reference TRBV7-2 and TRBJ2-7 gives the whole variable domain GAGVSQSPSNKVTEKGKDVELRCDPISGHTALYWYRQSLGQGLEFLIYFQGNSAPDKSGLPSDRFSAERTGGSVSTLTIQRTQQEDSAVYLCASTDRAGGPYEQYFGPGTRLTVT.

This clonotype was detected ten times or more. The CDR3 DNA reads as TGTGCCAGCAGTCTCGGAACAGGGTATCAGCCCCAGCATTTT. Encoded protein: CASSLGTGYQPQHF. The chain uses TRBV2 and TRBJ1-5, with D possibly TRBD1 on 6 matching bases. This CDR3 has 14 amino acids. Trimming removed 5 bases from V and 5 bases from J, with 13 bases in between. Germline V gene lookup returns CDR1 SNHLY and CDR2 FYNNEI.

There are many counts of this clonotype. The chain carries TRBV11-2 and TRBJ1-2; 7 bases agree with TRBD1. With V trimmed by 1 base and J by 3 bases, 8 bases remained unmatched. Germline V gene lookup returns CDR1 SGHAT and CDR2 FQNNGV. The CDR3 contains 16 residues. The CDR3 nucleotides are TGTGCCAGCAGCTTAGGTTACAGGGGTTCGGACTATGGCTACACCTTC. Protein product: CASSLGYRGSDYGYTF.

This clonotype was seen many times. The chain has TRBV11-2 and TRBJ1-1; D remains unclear. Trimming pared 3 bases from V and 10 bases from J, leaving 15 bases between. CDR1 SGHAT and CDR2 FQNNGV come from the germline V gene. CDR3 length: 13 amino acids. CDR3 nucleotides: TGTGCCAGCAGCTTGTCACAGCAGGTGGGAGCTTTCTTT. It is translated as CASSLSQQVGAFF.

There are a few counts of this clonotype. This sequence joins TRBV20-1 and TRBJ2-7; TRBD1 might be the D (5 bases). The CDR3 consists of 13 residues. CDR1 is DFQATT, CDR2 SNEGSKA, per germline (reference sequence). Trimming shortened V by 3 bases and J by 3 bases, and 12 bases separated the two germline ends. DNA of the CDR3: TGCAGTGCTAGCGCGGCGACAGACTACGAGCAGTACTTC. This sequence encodes CSASAATDYEQYF.

This clonotype turned up a few times. CDR3 region: CASSTGVYNEQFF. The CDR3 nucleotides read TGTGCCAGCAGTACAGGGGTTTACAATGAGCAGTTCTTC. The V call is TRBV2, the J call TRBJ2-1; 7 bases match TRBD1. This CDR3 spans 13 amino acids. CDR1 is SNHLY and CDR2 is FYNNEI in the germline V gene. With V trimmed by 5 bases and J by 4 bases, 2 bases remained unmatched.

The chain couples TRBV7-3 to TRBJ2-6; the match to TRBD1 covers 7 bases. The V gene's germline CDR1 is SGHTA and CDR2 FQGTGA. The CDR3 extends over 17 amino acids. Trimming cost V 1 base and J 4 bases; bases outside gene matches: 7. In DNA form, the CDR3 reads TGTGCCAGCAGCTTAAATCCTACAGGGGTCGGGGCCAACGTCCTGACTTTC. It specifies CASSLNPTGVGANVLTF.

This rearrangement joins TRBV6-2 or TRBV6-3 to TRBJ1-5; tentatively, D is TRBD1 (6 bases). Germline assignment: CDR1 MNHEY and CDR2 SVGEGT. CDR3 length: 13 amino acids. Trimming cost V 6 bases and J 5 bases, with 11 bases left between them. Here the CDR3 reads CASRFGQHQPQHF. CDR3 coding DNA: TGTGCCAGCAGATTCGGACAGCATCAGCCCCAGCATTTT.

Of note for this clonotype: Germline and junction disagree at one end, which may indicate a read error. The chain joins TRBV12-3 or TRBV12-4 to TRBJ1-1; D uncertain. The CDR3 spans 11 residues. CDR3 sequence: CASSGSTEALF. The CDR3 coding sequence is TGTGCCAGCAGCGGGAGCACTGAAGCTCTCTTT.

This clonotype was seen a few times. This chain connects TRBV18 to TRBJ2-7; D is uncertain. The V gene's germline CDR1 is KGHSH and CDR2 LQKENI. The V gene lost 6 bases and the J gene lost 1 base, with 10 bases spanning the gap. CDR3 size: 13 residues. The CDR3 DNA reads as TGTGCCAGCTCCCGTTGGGATTCCTACGAGCAGTACTTC. This sequence encodes CASSRWDSYEQYF.

To note about this clonotype: An end of the junction does not agree with germline; a read error may underlie this. The rearrangement uses TRBV6-1 and TRBJ2-2, with 7 bases lining up with TRBD2. This CDR3 has 13 residues. Germline V gene data show CDR1 as MNHNS and CDR2 as SASEGT. CDR3 sequence (DNA): TGTGCCGGCAGCACTAGCGTCACCGGGGAGCTGTTTTTT. It specifies CAGSTSVTGELFF.

A few counts support this clonotype. This could be a read error, since a much larger clone is one nucleotide away. It is likely a read error, because the conserved phenylalanine at the end of the CDR3 is missing. The chain couples TRBV10-3 to TRBJ2-2; the D gene is possibly TRBD1 (7 bases). The germline gives CDR1 ENHRY, CDR2 SYGVKD. The CDR3 runs to 18 residues. The ends were cut back, 2 bases at V and 6 bases at J, with 22 bases in the middle. DNA of the CDR3: TGTGCCATCAGTGAGCCCCCGGGACTGAGGGGGCGGTCCGGGGAGCTGTTTTCT. Amino acid sequence: CAISEPPGLRGRSGELFS.

This clonotype appeared a single time. The chain joins TRBV4-1 to TRBJ1-5, with unresolved D. Germline values: CDR1 MGHRA, CDR2 YSYEKL. The CDR3 is 14 amino acids. Trimming shortened V by 2 bases and J by 8 bases, and 13 bases separated the two germline ends. CDR3 in DNA: TGCGCCAGCAGCCAATCGGAAGCACGGGAGCCCCAGCATTTT. Translation: CASSQSEAREPQHF.

Regarding this clonotype: This may stem from a read error, because a much larger clone lies one nucleotide away. The chain has TRBV2 and TRBJ2-5; 14 positions agree with TRBD2. Trimming at V came to 7 bases and at J to 11 bases, leaving 21 bases not matched to a gene. CDR3 length: 18 residues. Germline V gene data show CDR1 as SNHLY and CDR2 as FYNNEI. The CDR3 sequence: CASKGLAGALSSYNEQYF. DNA of the CDR3: TGTGCCAGCAAGGGACTAGCGGGGGCCCTTAGCTCCTACAATGAGCAGTACTTC.